Listed here are 18 T cell receptor beta chains from one sample, sequenced in a study of shared clonotypes between healthy human individuals. The repertoire was sequenced with immunoSEQ multiplex PCR; TCRdb's copy has only in-frame clones and lacks some. The sample holds 200,000 to 250,000 clones, approximately 70% seen once. Sequencing input: memory CD4+ T cells sorted from blood. Subset noted: CD45RA-negative fraction. The source is a young man in good health.

The gene calls are TRBV2 and TRBJ2-7; tentatively, D is TRBD2 (7 bases). This CDR3 contains 13 residues. The germline V and J ends were trimmed by 7 bases and 2 bases, with 12 bases remaining between them. Looked up from germline, CDR1 is SNHLY and CDR2 is FYNNEI. The DNA for the CDR3 is TGTGCCAGCAAGGGGGAGGGGGCCTACGAGCAGTACTTC. The encoded protein is CASKGEGAYEQYF.

This clone came up a few times. The rearrangement uses TRBV5-6 and TRBJ1-2; tentative D call: TRBD1 (6 bases). Germline values: CDR1 SGHDT, CDR2 YYEEEE. The ends were cut back, 0 bases at V and 2 bases at J, with 8 bases in the middle. CDR3 size: 14 residues. The CDR3 coding sequence is TGTGCCAGCAGCTTGGGACAGGAGAACTATGGCTACACCTTC. This encodes CASSLGQENYGYTF.

This clone was recorded once. This rearrangement joins TRBV7-2 to TRBJ2-5, with D possibly TRBD2 on 5 matching bases. The V and J ends lost 4 bases and 4 bases respectively, with 13 bases between them. The CDR3 consists of 14 residues. Germline V lookup: CDR1 SGHTA, CDR2 FQGNSA. The CDR3: CASSSPRGLETQYF. The CDR3 DNA follows: TGTGCCAGCAGCTCGCCCCGAGGGTTAGAGACCCAGTACTTC.

This chain joins TRBV18 and TRBJ1-2; 11 positions match TRBD1. The CDR3 runs 14 residues. Germline CDR1 KGHSH, CDR2 LQKENI. With V trimmed by 1 base and J by 6 bases, 1 base remained unmatched. The CDR3 reads CASSPRTGGDGYTF. For the CDR3, the DNA is TGTGCCAGCTCACCACGGACAGGGGGCGATGGCTACACCTTC.

A remark on this clone: The junction does not match germline at one end; this may be a read error. V is TRBV11-2 and J is TRBJ1-1, with 7 bases fitting TRBD1. The CDR3 consists of 13 residues. From germline, CDR1 is SGHAT and CDR2 FQNNGV. The CDR3 DNA reads as TGTGCCAGCAGCGTCACGTCTTCGGGACAGCTTTACTTT. Protein: CASSVTSSGQLYF.

V usage is TRBV27 and J usage is TRBJ2-1; tentatively, D is TRBD1 (6 bases). The CDR3 contains 14 residues. V lost 5 bases and J lost 3, with 11 bases in between. Germline V gene sequence: CDR1 MNHEY, CDR2 SMNVEV (reference sequence). The CDR3 reads CASSIRQVYNEQFF. The CDR3 DNA reads TGTGCCAGCAGTATACGACAGGTCTACAATGAGCAGTTCTTC.

The chain carries TRBV5-6 and TRBJ2-1; 12 nucleotides line up with TRBD1. Unmatched junction bases numbered 7, after V lost 2 bases and J lost 10 bases. The CDR3 covers 15 residues. Germline V gives CDR1 SGHDT, CDR2 YYEEEE. Here the CDR3 reads CASSFIGTGGREQFF. The DNA of the CDR3 is TGTGCCAGCAGCTTCATCGGGACAGGGGGCAGAGAGCAGTTCTTC.

The chain joins TRBV6-1 to TRBJ1-2; a possible D gene is TRBD1 (5 bases). The ends were cut back, 6 bases at V and 4 bases at J, with 15 bases in the middle. The CDR3 sequence is 14 residues long. Per germline, CDR1 MNHNS and CDR2 SASEGT. The CDR3 region has the DNA TGTGCCAGCAGCTACGGGGGTAGAGGCTATGGCTACACCTTC. Its protein is CASSYGGRGYGYTF.

This chain connects TRBV11-2 to TRBJ2-2; D is ambiguous. This CDR3 is 15 amino acids long. The germline V gene has CDR1 SGHAT and CDR2 FQNNGV. Between the trimmed V and J ends, which lost 1 base and 4 bases, there was a span of 10 bases. The CDR3 loop reads CASSLGRGPTGELFF. CDR3 bases: TGTGCCAGCAGCTTAGGGAGAGGACCCACCGGGGAGCTGTTTTTT.

This chain uses TRBV7-2 with TRBJ1-2, with D possibly matching TRBD1 (5 bases). CDR1 SGHTA and CDR2 FQGNSA come from the germline V gene. Trimming cost V 3 bases and J 4 bases, with 15 bases left between them. The CDR3 extends over 15 amino acids. DNA for the CDR3: TGTGCCAGCAGCTTGCTTACAGGAGACTCCTATGGCTACACCTTC. It specifies CASSLLTGDSYGYTF. The variable domain in full, with the rest retrieved from reference TRBV7-2 and TRBJ1-2, is GAGVSQSPSNKVTEKGKDVELRCDPISGHTALYWYRQSLGQGLEFLIYFQGNSAPDKSGLPSDRFSAERTGGSVSTLTIQRTQQEDSAVYLCASSLLTGDSYGYTFGSGTRLTVV.

The J gene is TRBJ2-7, the V gene TRBV27, with D perhaps matching TRBD2 (6 bases). CDR3 length: 15 amino acids. The germline gives CDR1 MNHEY, CDR2 SMNVEV (reference sequence). V was shortened by 5 bases and J by 2 bases, with 16 bases between the two germline ends. The CDR3 bases are TGTGCCAGCAGTCCGCTGGGGACTCTGGCCTACGAGCAGTACTTC. Translation gives CASSPLGTLAYEQYF.

This sequence joins TRBV28 and TRBJ1-5; no reliable D call. The CDR3 is 12 residues long. CDR1 and CDR2 from the germline V gene are MDHEN and SYDVKM. V lost 7 bases and J 5 bases, leaving 9 bases between the germline ends. The CDR3 reads CASKVPDQPQHF. The CDR3 DNA follows: TGTGCCAGCAAAGTCCCCGATCAGCCCCAGCATTTT.

This clone was observed a handful of times. The chain carries TRBV28 and TRBJ2-2; TRBD2 is a possible D gene (5 bases). Germline values: CDR1 MDHEN, CDR2 SYDVKM. The CDR3 extends over 14 amino acids. V was pared by 10 bases and J by 0 bases, with 12 bases between. The CDR3 nucleotides are TGTGCCACCCTACGGGGTTCGAACACCGGGGAGCTGTTTTTT. Translation gives CATLRGSNTGELFF.

The chain has TRBV6-1 and TRBJ1-2; D call uncertain. V lost 4 bases, J lost 7 bases, and 13 bases lay in between. Germline assignment: CDR1 MNHNS and CDR2 SASEGT. The CDR3 consists of 13 residues. The CDR3 reads CASSAEGRPGYTF. The CDR3 coding sequence is TGTGCCAGCAGTGCGGAGGGTAGGCCTGGCTACACCTTC.

The rearrangement uses TRBV19 and TRBJ2-3; 10 nucleotides agree with TRBD2. Germline CDR1 LNHDA, CDR2 SQIVND (reference sequence). This CDR3 is 15 amino acids long. V shed 4 bases and J 5 bases; nucleotides not matched to a gene: 6. Written as DNA, the CDR3 is TGTGCCAGTAGTAATCTAGCGGGAGCGGGAGATACGCAGTATTTT. Encoded protein: CASSNLAGAGDTQYF.

In its sample, this clone was seen once. The rearrangement uses TRBV4-2 and TRBJ2-1; TRBD2 aligns across 10 bases. CDR3 length: 16 residues. Germline V lookup: CDR1 LGHNA, CDR2 YNFKEQ. The V gene end was trimmed by 4 bases and the J gene end by 6 bases; junction bases not matched to a gene: 9. CDR3 DNA sequence: TGTGCCAGCAGCCCCATAGCGGGAGGAGCAAGCAATGAGCAGTTCTTC. Encoded protein: CASSPIAGGASNEQFF.

J is TRBJ2-3 and V is TRBV19; weak D call: TRBD2 (6 bases). The CDR3 has 17 amino acids. Trimming took 5 bases from V and 0 from J, leaving 18 bases between them. In germline, CDR1 is LNHDA, CDR2 SQIVND (reference sequence). Here the CDR3 DNA reads TGTGCCAGTAGTTTCCCCCGTGGCGCGGGAAGCACAGATACGCAGTATTTT. Protein: CASSFPRGAGSTDTQYF.

V gene TRBV10-3 combines with J gene TRBJ2-1; 12 bases match TRBD2. With V trimmed by 2 bases and J by 8 bases, 4 bases remained unmatched. The CDR3 contains 15 residues. From germline, CDR1 is ENHRY and CDR2 SYGVKD. CDR3 amino acids: CAISELAGGRHEQFF. The CDR3 DNA follows: TGTGCCATCAGTGAGCTAGCGGGAGGGCGGCATGAGCAGTTCTTC.